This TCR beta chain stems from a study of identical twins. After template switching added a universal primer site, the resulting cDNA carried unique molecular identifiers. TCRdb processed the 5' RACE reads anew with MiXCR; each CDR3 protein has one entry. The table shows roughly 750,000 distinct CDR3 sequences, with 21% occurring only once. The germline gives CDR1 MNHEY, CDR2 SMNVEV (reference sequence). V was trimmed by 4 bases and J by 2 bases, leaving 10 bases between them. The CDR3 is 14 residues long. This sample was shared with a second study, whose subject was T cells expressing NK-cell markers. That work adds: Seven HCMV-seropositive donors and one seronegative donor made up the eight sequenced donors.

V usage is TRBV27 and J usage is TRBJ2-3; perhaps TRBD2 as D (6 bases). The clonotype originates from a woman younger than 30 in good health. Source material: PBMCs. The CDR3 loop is CASSWIAATDTQYF. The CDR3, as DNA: TGTGCCAGCAGTTGGATAGCGGCCACAGATACGCAGTATTTT.